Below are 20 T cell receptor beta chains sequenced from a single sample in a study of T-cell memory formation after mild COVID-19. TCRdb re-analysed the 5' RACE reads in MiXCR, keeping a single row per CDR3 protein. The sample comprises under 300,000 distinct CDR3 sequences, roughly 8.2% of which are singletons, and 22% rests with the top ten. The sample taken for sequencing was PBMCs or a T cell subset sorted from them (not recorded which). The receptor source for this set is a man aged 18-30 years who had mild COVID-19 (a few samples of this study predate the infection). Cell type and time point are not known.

As DNA, the CDR3 is TGTGCCAGCAGTTACTTCCGGAAGGGTAACTCCTACAATGAGCAGTTCTTC. This codes for CASSYFRKGNSYNEQFF. The chain carries TRBV6-5 and TRBJ2-1; D is ambiguous. Germline V gives CDR1 MNHEY, CDR2 SVGAGI. This CDR3 is 17 amino acids long. Trimming stripped 1 base from V and 0 bases from J, with 13 bases between.

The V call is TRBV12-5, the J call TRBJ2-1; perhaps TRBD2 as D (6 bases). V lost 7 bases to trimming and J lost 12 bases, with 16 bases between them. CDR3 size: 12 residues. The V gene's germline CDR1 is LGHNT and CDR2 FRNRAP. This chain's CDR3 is CASAQGLCGQFF. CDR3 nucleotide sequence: TGTGCTAGTGCCCAGGGACTTTGCGGGCAGTTCTTC.

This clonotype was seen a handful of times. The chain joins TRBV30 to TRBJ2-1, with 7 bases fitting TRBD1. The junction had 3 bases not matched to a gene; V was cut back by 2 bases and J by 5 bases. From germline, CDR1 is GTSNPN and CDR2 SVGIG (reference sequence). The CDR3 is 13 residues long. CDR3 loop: CAWSPGTDNEQFF. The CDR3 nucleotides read TGTGCCTGGAGTCCAGGGACAGACAATGAGCAGTTCTTC.

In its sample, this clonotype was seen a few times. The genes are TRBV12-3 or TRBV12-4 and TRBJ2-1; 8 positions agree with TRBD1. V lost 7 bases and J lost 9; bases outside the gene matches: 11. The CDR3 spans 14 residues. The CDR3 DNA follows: TGTGCCAGCACCCCTTGGACAGGGAGCGGTGAGCAGTTCTTC. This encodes CASTPWTGSGEQFF.

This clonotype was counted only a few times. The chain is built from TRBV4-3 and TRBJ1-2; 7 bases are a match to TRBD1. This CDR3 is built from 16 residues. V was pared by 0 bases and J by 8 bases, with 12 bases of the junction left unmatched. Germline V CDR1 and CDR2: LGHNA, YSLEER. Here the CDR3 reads CASSQDRIGTVVGYTF. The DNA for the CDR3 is TGCGCCAGCAGCCAAGATCGGATCGGGACAGTGGTAGGCTACACCTTC.

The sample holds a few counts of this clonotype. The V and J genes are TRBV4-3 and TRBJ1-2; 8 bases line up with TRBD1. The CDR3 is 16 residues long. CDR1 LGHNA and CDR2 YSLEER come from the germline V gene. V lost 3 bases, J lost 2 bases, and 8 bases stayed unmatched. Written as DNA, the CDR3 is TGCGCCAGCAGCCAGGAACGGGACAGGCCCAACTATGGCTACACCTTC. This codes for CASSQERDRPNYGYTF.

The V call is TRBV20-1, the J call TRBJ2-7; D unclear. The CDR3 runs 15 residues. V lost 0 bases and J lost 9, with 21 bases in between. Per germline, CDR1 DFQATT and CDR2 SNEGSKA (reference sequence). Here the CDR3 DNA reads TGCAGTGCTAGAGATGGTGAGGCCTCCCACGGCGGGCAGTACGTC. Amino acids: CSARDGEASHGGQYV.

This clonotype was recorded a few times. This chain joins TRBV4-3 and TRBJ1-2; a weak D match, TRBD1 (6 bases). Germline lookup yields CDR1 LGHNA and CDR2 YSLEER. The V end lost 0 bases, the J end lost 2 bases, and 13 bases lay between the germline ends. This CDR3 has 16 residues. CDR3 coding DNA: TGCGCCAGCAGCCAAGATCGATGGGGGCTCAACTATGGCTACACCTTC. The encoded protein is CASSQDRWGLNYGYTF.

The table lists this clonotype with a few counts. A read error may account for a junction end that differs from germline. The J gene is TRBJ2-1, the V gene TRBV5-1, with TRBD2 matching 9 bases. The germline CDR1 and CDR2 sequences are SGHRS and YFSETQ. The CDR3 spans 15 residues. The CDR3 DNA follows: TGTGCCAGCAGCGACCGTGCGGGGGGGTATAATGAGCAGTTCTTC. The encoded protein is CASSDRAGGYNEQFF. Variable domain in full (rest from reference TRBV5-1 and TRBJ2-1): KAGVTQTPRYLIKTRGQQVTLSCSPISGHRSVSWYQQTPGQGLQFLFEYFSETQRNKGNFPGRFSGRQFSNSRSEMNVSTLELGDSALYLCASSDRAGGYNEQFFGPGTRLTVL.

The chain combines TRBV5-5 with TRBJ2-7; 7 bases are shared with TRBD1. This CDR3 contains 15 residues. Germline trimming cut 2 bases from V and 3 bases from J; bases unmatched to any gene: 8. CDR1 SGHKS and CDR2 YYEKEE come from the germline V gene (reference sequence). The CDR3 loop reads CASSLIGGEFYEQYV. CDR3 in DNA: TGTGCCAGCAGCTTAATAGGGGGCGAATTCTACGAGCAGTACGTC.

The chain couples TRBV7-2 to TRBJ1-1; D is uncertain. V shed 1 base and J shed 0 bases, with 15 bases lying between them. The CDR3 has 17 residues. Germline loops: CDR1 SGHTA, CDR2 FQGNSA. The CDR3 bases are TGTGCCAGCAGCTTAGAAGGGTCAGGAAGGATGAACACTGAAGCTTTCTTT. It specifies CASSLEGSGRMNTEAFF.

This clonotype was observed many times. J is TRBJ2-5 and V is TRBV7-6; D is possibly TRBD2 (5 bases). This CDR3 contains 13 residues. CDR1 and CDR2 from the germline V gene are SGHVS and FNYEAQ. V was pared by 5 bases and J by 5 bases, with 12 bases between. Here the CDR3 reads CASSPGSGETQYF. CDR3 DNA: TGTGCCAGCAGCCCGGGGTCTGGGGAGACCCAGTACTTC.

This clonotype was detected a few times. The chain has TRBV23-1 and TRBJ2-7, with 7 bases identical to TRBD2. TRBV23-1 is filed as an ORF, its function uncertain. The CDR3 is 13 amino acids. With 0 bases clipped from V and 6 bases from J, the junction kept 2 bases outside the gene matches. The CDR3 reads CASSQSWEGEQYV. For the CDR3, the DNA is TGCGCCAGCAGTCAATCTTGGGAGGGCGAGCAGTACGTC.

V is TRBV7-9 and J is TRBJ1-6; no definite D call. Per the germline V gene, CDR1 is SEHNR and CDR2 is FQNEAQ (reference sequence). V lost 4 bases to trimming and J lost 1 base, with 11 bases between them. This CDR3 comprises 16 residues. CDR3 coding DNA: TGTGCCAGCAGCTCAGGTCAGACGTCCTATAATTCACCCCTCCACTTT. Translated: CASSSGQTSYNSPLHF.

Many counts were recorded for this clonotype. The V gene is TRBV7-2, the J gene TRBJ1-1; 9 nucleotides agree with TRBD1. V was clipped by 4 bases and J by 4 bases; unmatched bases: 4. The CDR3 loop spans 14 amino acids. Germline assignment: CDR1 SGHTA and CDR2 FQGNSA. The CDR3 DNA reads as TGTGCCAGCAGCTCAACAGGGGGCCTCACTGAAGCTTTCTTT. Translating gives CASSSTGGLTEAFF.

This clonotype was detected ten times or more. CDR3 sequence: CASGLGTGVTEAFF. In nucleotides, the CDR3 is TGTGCTAGTGGTTTGGGGACAGGGGTTACTGAAGCTTTCTTT. V is TRBV12-5 and J is TRBJ1-1; 9 nucleotides line up with TRBD1. The CDR3 extends over 14 amino acids. V trimming: 1 base; J trimming: 5 bases; junction bases outside the gene matches: 2. CDR1 is LGHNT, CDR2 FRNRAP, per germline.

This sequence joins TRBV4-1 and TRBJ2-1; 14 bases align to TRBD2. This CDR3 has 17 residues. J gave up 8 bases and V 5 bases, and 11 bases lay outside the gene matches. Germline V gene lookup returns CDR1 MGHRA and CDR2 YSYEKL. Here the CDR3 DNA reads TGCGCCAGCAGCTCTGGACTAGCGGGGGGCGGGGGCTATGAGCAGTTCTTC. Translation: CASSSGLAGGGGYEQFF.

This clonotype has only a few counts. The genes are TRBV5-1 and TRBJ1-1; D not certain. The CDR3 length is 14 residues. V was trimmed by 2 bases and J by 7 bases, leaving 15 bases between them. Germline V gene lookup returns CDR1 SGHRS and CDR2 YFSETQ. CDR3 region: CASSFGPGSVEAFF. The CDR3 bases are TGCGCCAGCAGCTTTGGTCCGGGGTCGGTTGAAGCTTTCTTT.

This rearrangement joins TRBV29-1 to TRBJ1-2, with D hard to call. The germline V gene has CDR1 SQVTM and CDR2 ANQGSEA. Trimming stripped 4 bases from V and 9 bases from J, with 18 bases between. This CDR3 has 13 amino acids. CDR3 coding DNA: TGCAGCGTTGCCGCCCCGCTAATTAGCAGCTACACCTTC. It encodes CSVAAPLISSYTF.

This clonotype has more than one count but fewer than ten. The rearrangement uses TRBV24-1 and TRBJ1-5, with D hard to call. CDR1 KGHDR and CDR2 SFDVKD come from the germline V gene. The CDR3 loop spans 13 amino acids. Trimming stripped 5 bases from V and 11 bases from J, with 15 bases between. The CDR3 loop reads CATSARGSSAQHF. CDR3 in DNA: TGTGCCACCAGTGCCCGAGGGTCGTCCGCCCAGCATTTT.